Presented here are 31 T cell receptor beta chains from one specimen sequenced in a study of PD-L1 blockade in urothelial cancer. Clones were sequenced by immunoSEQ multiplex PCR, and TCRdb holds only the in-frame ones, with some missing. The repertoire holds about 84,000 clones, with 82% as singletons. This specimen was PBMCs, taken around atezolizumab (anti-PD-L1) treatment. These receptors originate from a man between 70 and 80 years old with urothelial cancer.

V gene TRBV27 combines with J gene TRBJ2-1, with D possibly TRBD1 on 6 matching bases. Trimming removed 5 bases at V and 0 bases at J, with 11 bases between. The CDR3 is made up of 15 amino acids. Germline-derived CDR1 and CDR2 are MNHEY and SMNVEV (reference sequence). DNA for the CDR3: TGTGCCAGCAGTAGGGGGTATAGCTCCTACAATGAGCAGTTCTTC. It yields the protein CASSRGYSSYNEQFF.

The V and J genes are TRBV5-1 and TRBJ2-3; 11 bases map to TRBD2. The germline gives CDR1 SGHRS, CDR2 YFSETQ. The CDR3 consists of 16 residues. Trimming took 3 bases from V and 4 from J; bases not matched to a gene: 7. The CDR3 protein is CASSSLAGGRPDTQYF. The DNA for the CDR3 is TGCGCCAGCAGCTCTCTAGCGGGGGGACGTCCAGATACGCAGTATTTT.

The CDR3 spells CASSFTGGSNQPQHF. CDR3 DNA: TGTGCCAGCAGTTTTACAGGGGGCAGCAATCAGCCCCAGCATTTT. The chain employs TRBV27 and TRBJ1-5, with 9 bases identical to TRBD1. From germline, CDR1 is MNHEY and CDR2 SMNVEV (reference sequence). J lost 1 base, V lost 3 bases, and 1 base had no gene match. CDR3 length equals 15 residues.

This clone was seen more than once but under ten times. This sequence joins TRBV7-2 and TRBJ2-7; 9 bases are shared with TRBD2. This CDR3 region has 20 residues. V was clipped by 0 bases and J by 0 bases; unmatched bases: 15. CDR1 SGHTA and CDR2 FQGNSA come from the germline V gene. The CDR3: CASSLALPSGAEWVSYEQYF. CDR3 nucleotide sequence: TGTGCCAGCAGCTTAGCTCTTCCTAGCGGGGCCGAATGGGTCTCCTACGAGCAGTACTTC.

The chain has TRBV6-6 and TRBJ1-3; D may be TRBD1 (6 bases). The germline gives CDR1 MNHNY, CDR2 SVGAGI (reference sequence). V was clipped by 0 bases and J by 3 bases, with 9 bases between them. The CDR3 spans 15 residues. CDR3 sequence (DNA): TGTGCCAGCAGTTACTCCAACAGGGTTGGAAACACCATATATTTT. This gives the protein CASSYSNRVGNTIYF.

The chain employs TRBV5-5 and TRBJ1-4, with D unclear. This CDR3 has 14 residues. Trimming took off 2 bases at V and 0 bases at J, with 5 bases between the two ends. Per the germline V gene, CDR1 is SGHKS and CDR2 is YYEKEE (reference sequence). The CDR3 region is CASSFTTTNEKLFF. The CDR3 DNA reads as TGTGCCAGCAGCTTTACAACAACTAATGAAAAACTGTTTTTT.

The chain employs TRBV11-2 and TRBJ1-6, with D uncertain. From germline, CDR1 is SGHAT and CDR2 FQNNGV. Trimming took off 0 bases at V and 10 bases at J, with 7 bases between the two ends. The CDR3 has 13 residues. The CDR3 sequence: CASSLDLPSPLHF. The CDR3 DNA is TGTGCCAGCAGCTTAGATCTACCCTCACCCCTCCACTTT.

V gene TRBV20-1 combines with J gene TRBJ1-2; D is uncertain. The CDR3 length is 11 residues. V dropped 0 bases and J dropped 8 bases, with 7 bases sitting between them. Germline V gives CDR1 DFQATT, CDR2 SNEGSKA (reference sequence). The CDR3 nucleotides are TGCAGTGCTAGAGATCCGGGAGGCTACACCTTC. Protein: CSARDPGGYTF.

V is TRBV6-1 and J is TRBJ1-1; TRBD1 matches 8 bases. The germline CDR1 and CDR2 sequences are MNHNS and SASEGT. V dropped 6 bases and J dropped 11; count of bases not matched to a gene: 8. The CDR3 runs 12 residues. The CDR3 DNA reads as TGTGCCAGCAGGATGGACAGGGTAGGGGCTTTCTTT. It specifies CASRMDRVGAFF.

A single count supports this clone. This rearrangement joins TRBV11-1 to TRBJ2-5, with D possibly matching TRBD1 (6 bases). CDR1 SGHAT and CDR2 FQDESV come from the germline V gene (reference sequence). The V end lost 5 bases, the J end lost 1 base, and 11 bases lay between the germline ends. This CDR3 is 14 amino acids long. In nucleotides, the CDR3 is TGTGCCAGCAGCCTACAGGGTCCCCAAGAGACCCAGTACTTC. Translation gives CASSLQGPQETQYF.

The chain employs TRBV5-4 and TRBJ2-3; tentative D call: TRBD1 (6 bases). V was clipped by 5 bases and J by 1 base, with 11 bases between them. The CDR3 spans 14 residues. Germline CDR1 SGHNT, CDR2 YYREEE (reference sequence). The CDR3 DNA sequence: TGTGCCAGCAGGAGGGACACCCGCACAGATACGCAGTATTTT. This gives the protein CASRRDTRTDTQYF. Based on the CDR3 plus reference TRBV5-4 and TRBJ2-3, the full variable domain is ETGVTQSPTHLIKTRGQQVTLRCSSQSGHNTVSWYQQALGQGPQFIFQYYREEENGRGNFPPRFSGLQFPNYSSELNVNALELDDSALYLCASRRDTRTDTQYFGPGTRLTVL.

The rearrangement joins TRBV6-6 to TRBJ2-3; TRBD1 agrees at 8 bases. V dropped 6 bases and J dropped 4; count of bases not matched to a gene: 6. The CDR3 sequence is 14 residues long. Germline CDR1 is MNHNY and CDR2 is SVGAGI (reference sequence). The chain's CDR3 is CASRRTGRSDTQYF. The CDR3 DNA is TGTGCCAGCAGAAGGACAGGGAGGTCAGATACGCAGTATTTT.

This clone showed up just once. CDR3 residues: CASSQSDRDSSYNEQFF. CDR3 sequence (DNA): TGCGCCAGCAGTCAATCCGATCGGGACAGCTCCTACAATGAGCAGTTCTTC. This rearrangement joins TRBV23-1 to TRBJ2-1, with TRBD1 matching over 7 bases. TRBV23-1 belongs to the ORF category, with a function that is uncertain. V lost 0 bases to trimming and J lost 0 bases; unmatched junction nucleotides: 5. There are 17 residues in the CDR3.

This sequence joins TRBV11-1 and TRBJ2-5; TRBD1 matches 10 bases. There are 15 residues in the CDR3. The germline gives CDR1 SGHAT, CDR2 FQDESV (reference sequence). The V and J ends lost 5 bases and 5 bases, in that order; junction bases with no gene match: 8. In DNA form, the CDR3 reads TGTGCCAGCAGCCCCGGACAGGGGGGTGAGGAGACCCAGTACTTC. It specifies CASSPGQGGEETQYF.

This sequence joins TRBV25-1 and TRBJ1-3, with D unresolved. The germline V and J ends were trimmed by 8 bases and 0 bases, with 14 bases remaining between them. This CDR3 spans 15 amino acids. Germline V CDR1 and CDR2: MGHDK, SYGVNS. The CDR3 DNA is TGTGCCAGCTCCCCCGGAGAGAGCTCTGGAAACACCATATATTTT. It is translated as CASSPGESSGNTIYF.

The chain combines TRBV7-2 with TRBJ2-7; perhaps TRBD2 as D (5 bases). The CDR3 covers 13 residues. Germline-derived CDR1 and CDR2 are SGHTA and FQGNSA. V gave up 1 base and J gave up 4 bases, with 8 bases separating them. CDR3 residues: CASSLGRGYEQYF. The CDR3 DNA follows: TGTGCCAGCAGCTTAGGTCGGGGATACGAGCAGTACTTC.

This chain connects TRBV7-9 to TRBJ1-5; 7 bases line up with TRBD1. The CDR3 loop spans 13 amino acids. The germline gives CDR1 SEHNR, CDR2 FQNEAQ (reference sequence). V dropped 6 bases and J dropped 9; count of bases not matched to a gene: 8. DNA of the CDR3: TGTGCCAGCAGATTCGACAGGGTCGGGCCCCAGCATTTT. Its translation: CASRFDRVGPQHF.

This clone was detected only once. CDR3 protein: CASSADRVWTEAFF. The CDR3, as DNA: TGTGCCAGCAGCGCGGACAGGGTGTGGACTGAAGCTTTCTTT. The chain has TRBV7-8 and TRBJ1-1; 8 bases agree with TRBD1. Germline trimming cut 5 bases from V and 5 bases from J; bases unmatched to any gene: 7. The germline CDR1 and CDR2 sequences are SGHVS and FQNEAQ. This CDR3 has 14 amino acids.

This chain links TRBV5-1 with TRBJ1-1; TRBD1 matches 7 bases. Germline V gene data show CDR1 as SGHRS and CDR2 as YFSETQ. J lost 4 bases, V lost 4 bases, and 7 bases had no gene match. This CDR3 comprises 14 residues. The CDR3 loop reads CASSIRDRGTEAFF. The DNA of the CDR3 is TGCGCCAGCAGCATCCGGGACAGAGGCACTGAAGCTTTCTTT. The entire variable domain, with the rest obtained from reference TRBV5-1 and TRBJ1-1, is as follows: KAGVTQTPRYLIKTRGQQVTLSCSPISGHRSVSWYQQTPGQGLQFLFEYFSETQRNKGNFPGRFSGRQFSNSRSEMNVSTLELGDSALYLCASSIRDRGTEAFFGQGTRLTVV.

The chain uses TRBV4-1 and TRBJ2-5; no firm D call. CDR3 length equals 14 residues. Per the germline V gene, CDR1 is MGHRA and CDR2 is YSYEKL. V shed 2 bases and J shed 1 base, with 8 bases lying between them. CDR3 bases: TGCGCCAGCAGCCAACAGCGACTCCAAGAGACCCAGTACTTC. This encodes CASSQQRLQETQYF.

In nucleotides, the CDR3 is TGTGCCAGCAGTGGTGGACAGGGGGGTCCCAATGAGCAGTTCTTC. Protein sequence: CASSGGQGGPNEQFF. This sequence joins TRBV2 and TRBJ2-1, with 10 bases fitting TRBD1. Trimming cost V 4 bases and J 6 bases; bases outside gene matches: 6. The CDR3 is 15 residues long. The germline V gene encodes CDR1 SNHLY and CDR2 FYNNEI.

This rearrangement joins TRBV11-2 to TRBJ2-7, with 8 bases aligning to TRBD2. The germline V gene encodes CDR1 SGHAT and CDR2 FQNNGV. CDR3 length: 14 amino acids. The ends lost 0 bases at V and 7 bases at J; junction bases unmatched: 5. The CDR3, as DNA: TGTGCCAGCAGCTTAGAGCGGGAGGCCCGGGAGCAGTACTTC. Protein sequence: CASSLEREAREQYF.

CDR3 sequence reads: CASSVEVGPTGYTF. The CDR3 DNA is TGTGCCAGCAGCGTAGAGGTGGGGCCCACGGGCTACACCTTC. The chain is built from TRBV9 and TRBJ1-2, with D perhaps matching TRBD1 (5 bases). Germline V gene data show CDR1 as SGDLS and CDR2 as YYNGEE. The CDR3 runs to 14 residues. V was pared by 0 bases and J by 8 bases, with 14 bases between.

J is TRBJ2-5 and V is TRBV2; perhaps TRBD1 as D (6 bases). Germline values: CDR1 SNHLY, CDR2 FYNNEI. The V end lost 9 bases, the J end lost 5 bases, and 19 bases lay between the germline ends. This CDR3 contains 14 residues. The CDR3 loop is CASTNRVMGETQYF. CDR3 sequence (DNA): TGTGCCAGTACCAACAGGGTGATGGGGGAGACCCAGTACTTC.

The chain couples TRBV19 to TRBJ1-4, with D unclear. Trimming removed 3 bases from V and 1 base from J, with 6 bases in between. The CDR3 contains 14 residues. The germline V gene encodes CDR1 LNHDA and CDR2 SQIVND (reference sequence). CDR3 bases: TGTGCCAGTAGTATCAGTTTAACTAATGAAAAACTGTTTTTT. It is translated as CASSISLTNEKLFF.

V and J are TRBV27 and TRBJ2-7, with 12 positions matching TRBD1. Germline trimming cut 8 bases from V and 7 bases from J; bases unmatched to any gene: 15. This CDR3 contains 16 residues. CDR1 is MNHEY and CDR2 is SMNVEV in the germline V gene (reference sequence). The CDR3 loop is CASQLAGQGATREQYF. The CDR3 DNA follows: TGTGCCAGCCAGCTGGCGGGACAGGGGGCCACCCGGGAGCAGTACTTC.

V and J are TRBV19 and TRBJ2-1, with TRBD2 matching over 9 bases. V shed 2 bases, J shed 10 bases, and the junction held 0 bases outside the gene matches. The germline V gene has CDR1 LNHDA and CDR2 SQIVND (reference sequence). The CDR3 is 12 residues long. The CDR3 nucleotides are TGTGCCAGTAGTATACTAGCGGGAGAGCAGTTCTTC. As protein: CASSILAGEQFF.

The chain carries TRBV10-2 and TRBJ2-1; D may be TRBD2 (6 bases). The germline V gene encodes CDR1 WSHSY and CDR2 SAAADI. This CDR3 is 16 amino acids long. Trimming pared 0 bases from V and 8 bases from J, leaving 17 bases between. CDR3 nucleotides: TGCGCCAGCAGTGAGTCGAGACTAGGAAACGGAGATGAGCAGTTCTTC. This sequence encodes CASSESRLGNGDEQFF.

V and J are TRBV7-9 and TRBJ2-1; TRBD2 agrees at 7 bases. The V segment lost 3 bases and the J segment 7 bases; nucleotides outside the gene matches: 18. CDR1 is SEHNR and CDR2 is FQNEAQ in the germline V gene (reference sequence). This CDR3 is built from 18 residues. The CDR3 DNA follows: TGTGCCAGCAGCTTTTTCGTAACGCGGGGGAGGGTAGTAAATGAGCAGTTCTTC. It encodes CASSFFVTRGRVVNEQFF.

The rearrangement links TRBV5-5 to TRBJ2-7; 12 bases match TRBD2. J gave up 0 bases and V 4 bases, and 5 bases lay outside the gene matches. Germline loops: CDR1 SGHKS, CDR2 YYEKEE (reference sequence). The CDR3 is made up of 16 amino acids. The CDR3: CASSVTSGGSSYEQYF. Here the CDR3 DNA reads TGTGCCAGCAGCGTGACTAGCGGGGGAAGCTCCTACGAGCAGTACTTC.

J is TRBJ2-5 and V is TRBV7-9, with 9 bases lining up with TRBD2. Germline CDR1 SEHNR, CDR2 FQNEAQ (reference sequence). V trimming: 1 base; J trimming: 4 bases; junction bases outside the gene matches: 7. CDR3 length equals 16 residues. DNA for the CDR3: TGTGCCAGCAGCTTAGGACTAGCGGAGGGGGGAGAGACCCAGTACTTC. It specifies CASSLGLAEGGETQYF.